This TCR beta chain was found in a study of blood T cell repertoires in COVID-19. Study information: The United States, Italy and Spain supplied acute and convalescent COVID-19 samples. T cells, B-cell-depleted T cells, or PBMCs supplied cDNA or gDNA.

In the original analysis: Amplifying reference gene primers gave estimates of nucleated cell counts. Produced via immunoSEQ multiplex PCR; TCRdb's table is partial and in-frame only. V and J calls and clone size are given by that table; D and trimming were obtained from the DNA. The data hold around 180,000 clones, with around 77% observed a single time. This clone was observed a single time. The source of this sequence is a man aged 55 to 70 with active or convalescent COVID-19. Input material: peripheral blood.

The CDR3 DNA reads TGCGCCAGCAGCCCCGTCGAGGAGACCCAGTACTTC. Its translation is CASSPVEETQYF. V is TRBV5-1 and J is TRBJ2-5; D call uncertain. The germline V gene encodes CDR1 SGHRS and CDR2 YFSETQ. The V gene lost 4 bases and the J gene lost 5 bases, with 9 bases spanning the gap. CDR3 length equals 12 residues. Complete variable domain (other parts from reference TRBV5-1 and TRBJ2-5): KAGVTQTPRYLIKTRGQQVTLSCSPISGHRSVSWYQQTPGQGLQFLFEYFSETQRNKGNFPGRFSGRQFSNSRSEMNVSTLELGDSALYLCASSPVEETQYFGPGTRLLVL.